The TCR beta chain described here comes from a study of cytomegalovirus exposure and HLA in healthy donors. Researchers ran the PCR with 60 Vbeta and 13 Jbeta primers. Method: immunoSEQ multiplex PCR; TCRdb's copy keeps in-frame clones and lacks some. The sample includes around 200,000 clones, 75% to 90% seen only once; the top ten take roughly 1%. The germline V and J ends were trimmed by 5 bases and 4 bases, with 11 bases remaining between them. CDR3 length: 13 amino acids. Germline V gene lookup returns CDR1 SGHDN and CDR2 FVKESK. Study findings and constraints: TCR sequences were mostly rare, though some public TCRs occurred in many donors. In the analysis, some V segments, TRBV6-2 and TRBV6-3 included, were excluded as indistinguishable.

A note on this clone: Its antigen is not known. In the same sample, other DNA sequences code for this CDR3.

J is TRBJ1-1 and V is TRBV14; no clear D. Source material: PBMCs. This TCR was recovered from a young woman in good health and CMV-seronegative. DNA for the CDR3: TGTGCCAGCAGCTACGGAGGTAGCACTGAAGCTTTCTTT. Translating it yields CASSYGGSTEAFF.